What follows describes a single T cell receptor beta chain. Libraries were prepared by immunoSEQ multiplex PCR; TCRdb keeps only in-frame clonotypes and omits some of them. Among tens of thousands of clones listed, approximately 78% were seen once. Germline assignment: CDR1 SGHRS and CDR2 YFSETQ. V dropped 0 bases and J dropped 6 bases, with 2 bases sitting between them. This CDR3 is built from 11 residues. This sample is drawn from a study of blood T cell repertoires in COVID-19. Sequencing was done on a sample of peripheral blood. The chain employs TRBV5-1 and TRBJ2-3; D is unresolved. This clonotype was obtained from a woman of 80 years or more with active or convalescent COVID-19. The CDR3 loop is CASSLADTQYF. The CDR3 DNA follows: TGCGCCAGCAGCTTGGCGGATACGCAGTATTTT.